This T cell receptor (beta chain) was documented in a study of identical twins. General study points: The models systematically underestimated how much out-of-frame TCR alpha was shared in monozygotic twins. Fewer insertions were carried by abundant cord blood beta clonotypes, but none was seen in memory repertoires.

Unique molecular identifiers were present on cDNA, and template switching added a universal primer site. From the 5' RACE reads, TCRdb called clonotypes with MiXCR, one entry per CDR3 protein. The repertoire holds around 500,000 distinct CDR3 sequences, with 14% as singletons. As for this clonotype: Its antigen is undetermined.

CDR1 is DFQATT, CDR2 SNEGSKA, per germline (reference sequence). Unmatched junction bases numbered 6, after V lost 0 bases and J lost 0 bases. The CDR3 totals 17 residues. The same data also contributed to another study, on yellow fever vaccine responses in identical twins.

Sequencing used CD4+ T cells sorted from blood. This TCR was recovered from a woman younger than 30 in good health. The chain combines TRBV20-1 with TRBJ2-1; 9 bases line up with TRBD2. This CDR3 is CSARDVAGVSSYNEQFF. CDR3 DNA sequence: TGCAGTGCTAGAGATGTAGCGGGGGTTAGCTCCTACAATGAGCAGTTCTTC.